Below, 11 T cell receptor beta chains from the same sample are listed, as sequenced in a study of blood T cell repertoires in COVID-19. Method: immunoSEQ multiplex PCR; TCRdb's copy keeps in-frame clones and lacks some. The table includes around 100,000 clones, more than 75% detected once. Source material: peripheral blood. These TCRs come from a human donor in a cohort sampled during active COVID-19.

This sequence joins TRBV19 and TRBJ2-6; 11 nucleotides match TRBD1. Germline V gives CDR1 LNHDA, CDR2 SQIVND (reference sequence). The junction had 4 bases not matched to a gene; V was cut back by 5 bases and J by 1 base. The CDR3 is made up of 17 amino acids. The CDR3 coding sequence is TGTGCCAGTAGTTTTGGACAGGGGGCGTCTGGGGCCAACGTCCTGACTTTC. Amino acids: CASSFGQGASGANVLTF.

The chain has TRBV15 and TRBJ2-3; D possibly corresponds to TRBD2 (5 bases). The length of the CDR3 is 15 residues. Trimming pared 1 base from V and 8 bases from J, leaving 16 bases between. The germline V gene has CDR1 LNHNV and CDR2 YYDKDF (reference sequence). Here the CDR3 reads CATSRGLDQRGTQYF. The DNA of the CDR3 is TGTGCCACCAGCAGAGGATTGGATCAACGGGGTACGCAGTATTTT.

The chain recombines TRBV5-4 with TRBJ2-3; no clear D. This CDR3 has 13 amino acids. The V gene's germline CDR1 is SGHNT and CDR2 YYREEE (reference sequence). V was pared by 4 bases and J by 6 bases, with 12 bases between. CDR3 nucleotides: TGTGCCAGCAGCCCACCCCACGGGGATACGCAGTATTTT. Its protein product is CASSPPHGDTQYF.

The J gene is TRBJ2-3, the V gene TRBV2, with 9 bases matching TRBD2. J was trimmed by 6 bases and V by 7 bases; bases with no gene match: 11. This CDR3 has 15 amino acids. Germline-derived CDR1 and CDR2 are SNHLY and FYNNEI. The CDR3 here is CASTPRAGGRDTQYF. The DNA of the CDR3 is TGTGCCAGCACGCCCCGGGCGGGGGGGCGGGATACGCAGTATTTT.

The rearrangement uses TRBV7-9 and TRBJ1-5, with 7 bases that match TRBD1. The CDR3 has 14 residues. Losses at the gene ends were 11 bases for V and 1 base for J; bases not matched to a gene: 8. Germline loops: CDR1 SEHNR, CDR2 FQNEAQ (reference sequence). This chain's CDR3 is CAGSTGNSNQPQHF. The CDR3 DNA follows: TGTGCCGGATCGACAGGGAACAGCAATCAGCCCCAGCATTTT.

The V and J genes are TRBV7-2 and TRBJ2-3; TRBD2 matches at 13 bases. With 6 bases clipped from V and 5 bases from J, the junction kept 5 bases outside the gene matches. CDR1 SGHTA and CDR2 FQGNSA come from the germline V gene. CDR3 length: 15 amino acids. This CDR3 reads CASRLLAGGQDTQYF. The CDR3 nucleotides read TGTGCCAGCAGATTACTAGCGGGGGGGCAAGATACGCAGTATTTT.

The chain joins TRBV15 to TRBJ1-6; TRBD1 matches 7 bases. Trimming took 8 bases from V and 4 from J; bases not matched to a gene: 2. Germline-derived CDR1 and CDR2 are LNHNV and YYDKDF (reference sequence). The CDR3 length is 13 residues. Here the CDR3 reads CATEQGYNSPLHF. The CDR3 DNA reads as TGTGCCACCGAACAGGGGTATAATTCACCCCTCCACTTT.

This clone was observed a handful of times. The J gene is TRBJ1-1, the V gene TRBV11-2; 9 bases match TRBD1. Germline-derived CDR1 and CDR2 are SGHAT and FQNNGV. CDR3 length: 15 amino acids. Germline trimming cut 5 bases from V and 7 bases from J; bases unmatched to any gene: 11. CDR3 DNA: TGTGCCAGCAGCCCCTCCGGGACAGGGTTTAGTGAAGCTTTCTTT. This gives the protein CASSPSGTGFSEAFF. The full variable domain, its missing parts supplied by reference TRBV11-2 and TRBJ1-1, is EAGVAQSPRYKIIEKRQSVAFWCNPISGHATLYWYQQILGQGPKLLIQFQNNGVVDDSQLPKDRFSAERLKGVDSTLKIQPAKLEDSAVYLCASSPSGTGFSEAFFGQGTRLTVV.

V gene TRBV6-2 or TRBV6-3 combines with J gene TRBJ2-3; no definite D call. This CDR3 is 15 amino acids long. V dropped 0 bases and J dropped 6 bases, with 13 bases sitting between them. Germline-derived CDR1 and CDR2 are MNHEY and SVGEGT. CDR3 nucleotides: TGTGCCAGCAGTTACTCATTAGCCGGAAAGGATACGCAGTATTTT. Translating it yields CASSYSLAGKDTQYF.

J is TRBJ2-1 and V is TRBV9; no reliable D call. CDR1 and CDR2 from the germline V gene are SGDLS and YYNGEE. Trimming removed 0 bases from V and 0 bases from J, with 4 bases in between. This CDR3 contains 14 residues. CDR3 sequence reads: CASSVASSYNEQFF. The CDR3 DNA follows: TGTGCCAGCAGCGTAGCCAGCTCCTACAATGAGCAGTTCTTC.

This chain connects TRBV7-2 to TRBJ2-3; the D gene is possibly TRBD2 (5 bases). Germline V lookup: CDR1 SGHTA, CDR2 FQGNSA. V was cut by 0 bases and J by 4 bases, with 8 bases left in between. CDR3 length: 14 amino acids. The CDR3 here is CASSLAPSPDTQYF. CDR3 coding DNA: TGTGCCAGCAGCTTAGCGCCTAGCCCAGATACGCAGTATTTT.